This TCR beta chain was profiled in a study of blood T cell repertoires in COVID-19. The overall study: Samples came from the United States, Italy and Spain, spanning acute and convalescent COVID-19. From T cells, B-cell-depleted T cells, or PBMCs came the material, which was cDNA or gDNA.

The CDR3 runs to 13 residues. CDR1 and CDR2 from the germline V gene are MNHEY and SMNVEV (reference sequence). With V trimmed by 6 bases and J by 5 bases, 5 bases remained unmatched. As to this clone: This same CDR3 is encoded by further DNA sequences in the sample.

In the study's own analysis: Cell counts per sample came from amplifying reference gene primers. Measured with immunoSEQ multiplex PCR; TCRdb has only the in-frame clones, and not every one. V, J and clone size are those of that table, while D and trimming were read from the DNA. The data contain roughly 500,000 clones, 70% to 90% of them seen just once; the ten biggest clones take up about 3.2%. This clonotype was sampled from a human donor in a cohort sampled during active COVID-19. Sequenced material: peripheral blood. V and J are TRBV27 and TRBJ1-2; TRBD1 aligns across 8 bases. The chain's CDR3 is CASRDRANYGYTF. CDR3 nucleotides: TGTGCCAGCAGGGACAGGGCGAATTATGGCTACACCTTC.